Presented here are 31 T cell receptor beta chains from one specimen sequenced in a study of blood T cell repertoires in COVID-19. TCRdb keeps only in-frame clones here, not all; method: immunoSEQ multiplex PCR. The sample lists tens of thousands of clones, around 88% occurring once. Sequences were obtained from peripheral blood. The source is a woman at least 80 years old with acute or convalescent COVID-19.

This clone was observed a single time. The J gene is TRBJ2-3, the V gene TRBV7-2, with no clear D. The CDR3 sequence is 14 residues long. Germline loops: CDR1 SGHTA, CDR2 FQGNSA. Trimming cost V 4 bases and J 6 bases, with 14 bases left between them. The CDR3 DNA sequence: TGTGCCAGCAGCTCCCCGAGGCCTCGGGATACGCAGTATTTT. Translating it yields CASSSPRPRDTQYF.

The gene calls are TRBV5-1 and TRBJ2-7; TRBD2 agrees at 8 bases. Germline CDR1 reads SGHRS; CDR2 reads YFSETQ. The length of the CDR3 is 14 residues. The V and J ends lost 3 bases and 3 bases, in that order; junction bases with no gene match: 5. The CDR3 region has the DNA TGCGCCAGCAGCTCCAAGAGCGGGAGCTACGAGCAGTACTTC. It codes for CASSSKSGSYEQYF. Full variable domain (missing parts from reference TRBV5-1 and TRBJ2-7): KAGVTQTPRYLIKTRGQQVTLSCSPISGHRSVSWYQQTPGQGLQFLFEYFSETQRNKGNFPGRFSGRQFSNSRSEMNVSTLELGDSALYLCASSSKSGSYEQYFGPGTRLTVT.

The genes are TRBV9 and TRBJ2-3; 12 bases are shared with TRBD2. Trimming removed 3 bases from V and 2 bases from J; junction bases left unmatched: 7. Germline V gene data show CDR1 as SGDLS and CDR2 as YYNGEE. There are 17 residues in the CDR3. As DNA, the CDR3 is TGTGCCAGCAGCGCTGCGGGACTAGCGGGTCACACAGATACGCAGTATTTT. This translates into CASSAAGLAGHTDTQYF.

This chain's CDR3 is CASSMMGAGNTIYF. The CDR3 DNA reads as TGTGCCAGTAGTATGATGGGGGCAGGAAACACCATATATTTT. This chain joins TRBV19 and TRBJ1-3; TRBD1 is a possible D gene (6 bases). Germline lookup yields CDR1 LNHDA and CDR2 SQIVND (reference sequence). V gave up 3 bases and J gave up 4 bases, with 10 bases separating them. The length of the CDR3 is 14 residues.

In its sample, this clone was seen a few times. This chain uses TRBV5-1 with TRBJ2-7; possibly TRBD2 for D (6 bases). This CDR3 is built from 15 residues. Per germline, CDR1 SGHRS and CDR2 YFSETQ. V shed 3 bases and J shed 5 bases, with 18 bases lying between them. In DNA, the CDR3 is TGCGCCAGCAGCTCTAAGGGAGGATTGCTAAACGAGCAGTACTTC. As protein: CASSSKGGLLNEQYF. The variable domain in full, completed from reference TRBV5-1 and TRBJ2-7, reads KAGVTQTPRYLIKTRGQQVTLSCSPISGHRSVSWYQQTPGQGLQFLFEYFSETQRNKGNFPGRFSGRQFSNSRSEMNVSTLELGDSALYLCASSSKGGLLNEQYFGPGTRLTVT.

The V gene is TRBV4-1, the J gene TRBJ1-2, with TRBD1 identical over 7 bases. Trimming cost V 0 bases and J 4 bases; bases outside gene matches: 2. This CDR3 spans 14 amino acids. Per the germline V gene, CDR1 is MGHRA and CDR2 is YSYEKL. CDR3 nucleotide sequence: TGCGCCAGCAGCCAAGAGGGACAGTTCTATGGCTACACCTTC. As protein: CASSQEGQFYGYTF.

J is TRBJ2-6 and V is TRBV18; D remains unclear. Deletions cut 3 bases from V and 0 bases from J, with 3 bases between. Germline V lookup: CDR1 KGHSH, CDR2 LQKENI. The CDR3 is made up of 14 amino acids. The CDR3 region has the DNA TGTGCCAGCTCACCCAACTCTGGGGCCAACGTCCTGACTTTC. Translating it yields CASSPNSGANVLTF.

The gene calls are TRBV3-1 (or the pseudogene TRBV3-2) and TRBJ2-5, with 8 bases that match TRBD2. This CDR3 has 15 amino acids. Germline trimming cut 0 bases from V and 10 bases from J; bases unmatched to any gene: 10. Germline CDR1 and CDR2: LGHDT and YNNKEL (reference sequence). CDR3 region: CASSQDGSAGGDQYF. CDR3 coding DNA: TGTGCCAGCAGCCAAGATGGCAGTGCCGGGGGGGACCAGTACTTC.

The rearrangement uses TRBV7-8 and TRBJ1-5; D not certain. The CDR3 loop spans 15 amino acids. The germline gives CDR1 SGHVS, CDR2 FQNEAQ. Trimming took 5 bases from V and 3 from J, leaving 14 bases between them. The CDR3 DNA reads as TGTGCCAGCAGCCCCACCGAGGGAAACAATCAGCCCCAGCATTTT. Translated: CASSPTEGNNQPQHF.

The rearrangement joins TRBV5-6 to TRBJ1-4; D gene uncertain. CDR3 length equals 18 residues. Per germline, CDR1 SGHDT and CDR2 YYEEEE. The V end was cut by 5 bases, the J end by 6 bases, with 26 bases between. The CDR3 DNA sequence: TGTGCCAGCAGGACACGAAAGGGAGCCGGATCGGCCTATGAAAAACTGTTTTTT. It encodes CASRTRKGAGSAYEKLFF.

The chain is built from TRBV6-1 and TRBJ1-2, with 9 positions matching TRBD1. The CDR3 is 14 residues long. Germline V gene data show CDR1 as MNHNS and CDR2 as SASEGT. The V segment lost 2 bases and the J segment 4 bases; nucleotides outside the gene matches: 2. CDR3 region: CASSESGQGYGYTF. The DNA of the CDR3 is TGTGCCAGCAGTGAATCGGGACAGGGCTATGGCTACACCTTC.

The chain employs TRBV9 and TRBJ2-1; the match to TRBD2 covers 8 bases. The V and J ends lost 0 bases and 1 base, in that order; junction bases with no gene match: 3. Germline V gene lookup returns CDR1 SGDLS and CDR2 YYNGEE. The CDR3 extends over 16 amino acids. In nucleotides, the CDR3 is TGTGCCAGCAGCGTAGTAGAGCGGGGGTCCTACAATGAGCAGTTCTTC. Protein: CASSVVERGSYNEQFF.

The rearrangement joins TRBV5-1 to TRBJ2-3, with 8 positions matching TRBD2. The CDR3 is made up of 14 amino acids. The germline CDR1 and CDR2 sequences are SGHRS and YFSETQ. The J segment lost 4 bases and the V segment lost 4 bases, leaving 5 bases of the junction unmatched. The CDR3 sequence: CASSQAGAPDTQYF. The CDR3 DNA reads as TGCGCCAGCAGCCAAGCGGGAGCCCCAGATACGCAGTATTTT.

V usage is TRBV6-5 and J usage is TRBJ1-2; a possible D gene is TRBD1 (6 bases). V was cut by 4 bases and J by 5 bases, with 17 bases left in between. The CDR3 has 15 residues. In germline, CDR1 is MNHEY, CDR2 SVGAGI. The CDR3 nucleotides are TGTGCCAGCAGTTTTAGTGCAGGGGCGGATTATGGCTACACCTTC. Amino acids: CASSFSAGADYGYTF.

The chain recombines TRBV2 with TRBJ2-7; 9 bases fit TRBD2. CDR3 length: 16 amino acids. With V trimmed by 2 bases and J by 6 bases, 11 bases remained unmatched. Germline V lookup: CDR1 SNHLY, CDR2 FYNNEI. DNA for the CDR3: TGTGCCAGCAGTGAAATTCGGGCTAGCGGGATAAGCGAGCAGTACTTC. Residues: CASSEIRASGISEQYF.

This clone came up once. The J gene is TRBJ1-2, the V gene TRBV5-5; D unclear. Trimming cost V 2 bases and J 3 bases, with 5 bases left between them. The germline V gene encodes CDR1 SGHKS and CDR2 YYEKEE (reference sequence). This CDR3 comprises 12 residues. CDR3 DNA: TGTGCCAGCAGCTTTTCAGACTATGGCTACACCTTC. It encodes CASSFSDYGYTF.

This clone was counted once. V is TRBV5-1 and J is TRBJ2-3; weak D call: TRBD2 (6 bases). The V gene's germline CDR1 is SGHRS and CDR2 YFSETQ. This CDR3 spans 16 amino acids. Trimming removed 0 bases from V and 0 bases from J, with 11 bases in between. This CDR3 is CASSLAVGTSTDTQYF. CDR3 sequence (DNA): TGCGCCAGCAGCTTGGCCGTAGGGACTAGCACAGATACGCAGTATTTT. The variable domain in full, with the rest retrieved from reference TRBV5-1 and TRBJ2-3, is KAGVTQTPRYLIKTRGQQVTLSCSPISGHRSVSWYQQTPGQGLQFLFEYFSETQRNKGNFPGRFSGRQFSNSRSEMNVSTLELGDSALYLCASSLAVGTSTDTQYFGPGTRLTVL.

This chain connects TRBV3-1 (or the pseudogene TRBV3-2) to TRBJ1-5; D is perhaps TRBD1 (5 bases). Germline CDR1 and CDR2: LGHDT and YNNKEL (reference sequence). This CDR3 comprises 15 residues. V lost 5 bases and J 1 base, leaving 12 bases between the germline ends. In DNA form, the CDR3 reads TGTGCCAGCAGCTTAACATCAGGGAGCAATCAGCCCCAGCATTTT. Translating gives CASSLTSGSNQPQHF.

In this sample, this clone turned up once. CDR3 DNA: TGTGCCAGCAGTTACCGGGGGGGCGGGAATGAAAAACTGTTTTTT. Its translation: CASSYRGGGNEKLFF. The V and J genes are TRBV6-5 and TRBJ1-4; maybe TRBD1 (6 bases). Germline V gene lookup returns CDR1 MNHEY and CDR2 SVGAGI. The CDR3 loop spans 15 amino acids. V was clipped by 2 bases and J by 5 bases, with 12 bases between them.

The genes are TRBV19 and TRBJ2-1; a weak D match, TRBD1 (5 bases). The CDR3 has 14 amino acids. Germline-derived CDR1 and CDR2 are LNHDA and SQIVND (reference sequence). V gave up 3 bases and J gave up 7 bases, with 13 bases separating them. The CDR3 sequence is CASSIGSQGNEQFF. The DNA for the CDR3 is TGTGCCAGTAGTATTGGGTCTCAGGGTAATGAGCAGTTCTTC.

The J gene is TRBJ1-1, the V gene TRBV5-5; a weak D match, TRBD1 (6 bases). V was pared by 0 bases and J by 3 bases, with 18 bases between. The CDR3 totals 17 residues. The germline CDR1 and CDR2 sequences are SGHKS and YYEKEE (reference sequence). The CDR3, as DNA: TGTGCCAGCAGCTTGGGTTGGGGCCCCGCAGGGGACACTGAAGCTTTCTTT. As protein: CASSLGWGPAGDTEAFF.

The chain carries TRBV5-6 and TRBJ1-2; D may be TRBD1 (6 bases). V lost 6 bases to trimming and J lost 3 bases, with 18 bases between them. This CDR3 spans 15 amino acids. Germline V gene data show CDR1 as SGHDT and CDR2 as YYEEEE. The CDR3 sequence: CASTIPRRGDYGYTF. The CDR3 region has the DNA TGTGCCAGCACCATCCCTCGCAGGGGAGACTATGGCTACACCTTC.

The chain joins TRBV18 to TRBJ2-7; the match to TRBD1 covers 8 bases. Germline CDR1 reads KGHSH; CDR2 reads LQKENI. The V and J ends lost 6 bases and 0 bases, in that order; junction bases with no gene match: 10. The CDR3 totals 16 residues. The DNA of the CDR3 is TGTGCCAGCTCCCAGGGGGCGGGGCTAAGCTCCTACGAGCAGTACTTC. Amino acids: CASSQGAGLSSYEQYF.

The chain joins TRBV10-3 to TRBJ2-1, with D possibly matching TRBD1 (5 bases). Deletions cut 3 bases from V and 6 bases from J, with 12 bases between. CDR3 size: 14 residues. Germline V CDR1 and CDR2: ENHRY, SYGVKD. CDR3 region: CAISEKQELNEQFF. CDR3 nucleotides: TGTGCCATCAGTGAAAAACAGGAACTCAATGAGCAGTTCTTC.

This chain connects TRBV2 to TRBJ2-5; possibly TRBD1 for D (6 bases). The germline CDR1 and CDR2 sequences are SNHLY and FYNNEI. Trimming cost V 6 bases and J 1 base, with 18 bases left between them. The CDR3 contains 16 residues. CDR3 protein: CASRRDGTTIQETQYF. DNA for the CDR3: TGTGCCAGCAGGCGCGACGGGACAACGATCCAAGAGACCCAGTACTTC. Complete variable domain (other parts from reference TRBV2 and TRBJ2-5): EPEVTQTPSHQVTQMGQEVILRCVPISNHLYFYWYRQILGQKVEFLVSFYNNEISEKSEIFDDQFSVERPDGSNFTLKIRSTKLEDSAMYFCASRRDGTTIQETQYFGPGTRLLVL.

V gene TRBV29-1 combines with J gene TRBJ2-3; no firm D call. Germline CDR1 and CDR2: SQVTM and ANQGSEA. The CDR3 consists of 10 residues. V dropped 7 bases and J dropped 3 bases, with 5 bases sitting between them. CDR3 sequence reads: CSARTDTQYF. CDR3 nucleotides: TGCAGCGCCCGGACAGATACGCAGTATTTT.

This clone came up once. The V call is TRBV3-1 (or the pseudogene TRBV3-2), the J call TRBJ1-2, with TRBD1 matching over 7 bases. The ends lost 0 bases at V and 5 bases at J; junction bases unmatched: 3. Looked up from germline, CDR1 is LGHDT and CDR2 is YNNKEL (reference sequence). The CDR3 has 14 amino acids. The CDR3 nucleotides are TGTGCCAGCAGCCAAGAGAGGGGGCTGTATGGCTACACCTTC. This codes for CASSQERGLYGYTF.

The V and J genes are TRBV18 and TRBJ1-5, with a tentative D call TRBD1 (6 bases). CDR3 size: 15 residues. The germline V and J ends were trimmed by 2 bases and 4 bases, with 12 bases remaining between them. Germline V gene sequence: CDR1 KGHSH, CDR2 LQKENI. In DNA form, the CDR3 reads TGTGCCAGCTCACCAGGGGGCCAGATGAATCAGCCCCAGCATTTT. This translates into CASSPGGQMNQPQHF.

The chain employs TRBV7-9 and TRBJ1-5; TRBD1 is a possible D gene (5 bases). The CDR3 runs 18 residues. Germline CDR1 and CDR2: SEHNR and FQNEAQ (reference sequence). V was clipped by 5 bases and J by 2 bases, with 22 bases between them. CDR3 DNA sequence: TGTGCCAGCAGCAAGGATTTTGGGGCAGGCGGAGGCAATCAGCCCCAGCATTTT. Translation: CASSKDFGAGGGNQPQHF.

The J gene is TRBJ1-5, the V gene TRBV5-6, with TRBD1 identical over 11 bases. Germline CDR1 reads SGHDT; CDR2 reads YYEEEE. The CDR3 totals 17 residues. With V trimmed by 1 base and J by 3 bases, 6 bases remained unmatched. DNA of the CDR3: TGTGCCAGCAGCTTGTTGGGACAGGGGGTGTCCAATCAGCCCCAGCATTTT. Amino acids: CASSLLGQGVSNQPQHF.

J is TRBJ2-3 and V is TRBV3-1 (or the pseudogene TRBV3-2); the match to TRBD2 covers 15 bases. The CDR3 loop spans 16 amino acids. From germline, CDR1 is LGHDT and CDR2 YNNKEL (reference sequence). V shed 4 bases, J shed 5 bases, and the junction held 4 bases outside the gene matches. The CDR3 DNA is TGTGCCAGCAGCCTCCGGACTAGCGGGAGGGGAGATACGCAGTATTTT. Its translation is CASSLRTSGRGDTQYF.